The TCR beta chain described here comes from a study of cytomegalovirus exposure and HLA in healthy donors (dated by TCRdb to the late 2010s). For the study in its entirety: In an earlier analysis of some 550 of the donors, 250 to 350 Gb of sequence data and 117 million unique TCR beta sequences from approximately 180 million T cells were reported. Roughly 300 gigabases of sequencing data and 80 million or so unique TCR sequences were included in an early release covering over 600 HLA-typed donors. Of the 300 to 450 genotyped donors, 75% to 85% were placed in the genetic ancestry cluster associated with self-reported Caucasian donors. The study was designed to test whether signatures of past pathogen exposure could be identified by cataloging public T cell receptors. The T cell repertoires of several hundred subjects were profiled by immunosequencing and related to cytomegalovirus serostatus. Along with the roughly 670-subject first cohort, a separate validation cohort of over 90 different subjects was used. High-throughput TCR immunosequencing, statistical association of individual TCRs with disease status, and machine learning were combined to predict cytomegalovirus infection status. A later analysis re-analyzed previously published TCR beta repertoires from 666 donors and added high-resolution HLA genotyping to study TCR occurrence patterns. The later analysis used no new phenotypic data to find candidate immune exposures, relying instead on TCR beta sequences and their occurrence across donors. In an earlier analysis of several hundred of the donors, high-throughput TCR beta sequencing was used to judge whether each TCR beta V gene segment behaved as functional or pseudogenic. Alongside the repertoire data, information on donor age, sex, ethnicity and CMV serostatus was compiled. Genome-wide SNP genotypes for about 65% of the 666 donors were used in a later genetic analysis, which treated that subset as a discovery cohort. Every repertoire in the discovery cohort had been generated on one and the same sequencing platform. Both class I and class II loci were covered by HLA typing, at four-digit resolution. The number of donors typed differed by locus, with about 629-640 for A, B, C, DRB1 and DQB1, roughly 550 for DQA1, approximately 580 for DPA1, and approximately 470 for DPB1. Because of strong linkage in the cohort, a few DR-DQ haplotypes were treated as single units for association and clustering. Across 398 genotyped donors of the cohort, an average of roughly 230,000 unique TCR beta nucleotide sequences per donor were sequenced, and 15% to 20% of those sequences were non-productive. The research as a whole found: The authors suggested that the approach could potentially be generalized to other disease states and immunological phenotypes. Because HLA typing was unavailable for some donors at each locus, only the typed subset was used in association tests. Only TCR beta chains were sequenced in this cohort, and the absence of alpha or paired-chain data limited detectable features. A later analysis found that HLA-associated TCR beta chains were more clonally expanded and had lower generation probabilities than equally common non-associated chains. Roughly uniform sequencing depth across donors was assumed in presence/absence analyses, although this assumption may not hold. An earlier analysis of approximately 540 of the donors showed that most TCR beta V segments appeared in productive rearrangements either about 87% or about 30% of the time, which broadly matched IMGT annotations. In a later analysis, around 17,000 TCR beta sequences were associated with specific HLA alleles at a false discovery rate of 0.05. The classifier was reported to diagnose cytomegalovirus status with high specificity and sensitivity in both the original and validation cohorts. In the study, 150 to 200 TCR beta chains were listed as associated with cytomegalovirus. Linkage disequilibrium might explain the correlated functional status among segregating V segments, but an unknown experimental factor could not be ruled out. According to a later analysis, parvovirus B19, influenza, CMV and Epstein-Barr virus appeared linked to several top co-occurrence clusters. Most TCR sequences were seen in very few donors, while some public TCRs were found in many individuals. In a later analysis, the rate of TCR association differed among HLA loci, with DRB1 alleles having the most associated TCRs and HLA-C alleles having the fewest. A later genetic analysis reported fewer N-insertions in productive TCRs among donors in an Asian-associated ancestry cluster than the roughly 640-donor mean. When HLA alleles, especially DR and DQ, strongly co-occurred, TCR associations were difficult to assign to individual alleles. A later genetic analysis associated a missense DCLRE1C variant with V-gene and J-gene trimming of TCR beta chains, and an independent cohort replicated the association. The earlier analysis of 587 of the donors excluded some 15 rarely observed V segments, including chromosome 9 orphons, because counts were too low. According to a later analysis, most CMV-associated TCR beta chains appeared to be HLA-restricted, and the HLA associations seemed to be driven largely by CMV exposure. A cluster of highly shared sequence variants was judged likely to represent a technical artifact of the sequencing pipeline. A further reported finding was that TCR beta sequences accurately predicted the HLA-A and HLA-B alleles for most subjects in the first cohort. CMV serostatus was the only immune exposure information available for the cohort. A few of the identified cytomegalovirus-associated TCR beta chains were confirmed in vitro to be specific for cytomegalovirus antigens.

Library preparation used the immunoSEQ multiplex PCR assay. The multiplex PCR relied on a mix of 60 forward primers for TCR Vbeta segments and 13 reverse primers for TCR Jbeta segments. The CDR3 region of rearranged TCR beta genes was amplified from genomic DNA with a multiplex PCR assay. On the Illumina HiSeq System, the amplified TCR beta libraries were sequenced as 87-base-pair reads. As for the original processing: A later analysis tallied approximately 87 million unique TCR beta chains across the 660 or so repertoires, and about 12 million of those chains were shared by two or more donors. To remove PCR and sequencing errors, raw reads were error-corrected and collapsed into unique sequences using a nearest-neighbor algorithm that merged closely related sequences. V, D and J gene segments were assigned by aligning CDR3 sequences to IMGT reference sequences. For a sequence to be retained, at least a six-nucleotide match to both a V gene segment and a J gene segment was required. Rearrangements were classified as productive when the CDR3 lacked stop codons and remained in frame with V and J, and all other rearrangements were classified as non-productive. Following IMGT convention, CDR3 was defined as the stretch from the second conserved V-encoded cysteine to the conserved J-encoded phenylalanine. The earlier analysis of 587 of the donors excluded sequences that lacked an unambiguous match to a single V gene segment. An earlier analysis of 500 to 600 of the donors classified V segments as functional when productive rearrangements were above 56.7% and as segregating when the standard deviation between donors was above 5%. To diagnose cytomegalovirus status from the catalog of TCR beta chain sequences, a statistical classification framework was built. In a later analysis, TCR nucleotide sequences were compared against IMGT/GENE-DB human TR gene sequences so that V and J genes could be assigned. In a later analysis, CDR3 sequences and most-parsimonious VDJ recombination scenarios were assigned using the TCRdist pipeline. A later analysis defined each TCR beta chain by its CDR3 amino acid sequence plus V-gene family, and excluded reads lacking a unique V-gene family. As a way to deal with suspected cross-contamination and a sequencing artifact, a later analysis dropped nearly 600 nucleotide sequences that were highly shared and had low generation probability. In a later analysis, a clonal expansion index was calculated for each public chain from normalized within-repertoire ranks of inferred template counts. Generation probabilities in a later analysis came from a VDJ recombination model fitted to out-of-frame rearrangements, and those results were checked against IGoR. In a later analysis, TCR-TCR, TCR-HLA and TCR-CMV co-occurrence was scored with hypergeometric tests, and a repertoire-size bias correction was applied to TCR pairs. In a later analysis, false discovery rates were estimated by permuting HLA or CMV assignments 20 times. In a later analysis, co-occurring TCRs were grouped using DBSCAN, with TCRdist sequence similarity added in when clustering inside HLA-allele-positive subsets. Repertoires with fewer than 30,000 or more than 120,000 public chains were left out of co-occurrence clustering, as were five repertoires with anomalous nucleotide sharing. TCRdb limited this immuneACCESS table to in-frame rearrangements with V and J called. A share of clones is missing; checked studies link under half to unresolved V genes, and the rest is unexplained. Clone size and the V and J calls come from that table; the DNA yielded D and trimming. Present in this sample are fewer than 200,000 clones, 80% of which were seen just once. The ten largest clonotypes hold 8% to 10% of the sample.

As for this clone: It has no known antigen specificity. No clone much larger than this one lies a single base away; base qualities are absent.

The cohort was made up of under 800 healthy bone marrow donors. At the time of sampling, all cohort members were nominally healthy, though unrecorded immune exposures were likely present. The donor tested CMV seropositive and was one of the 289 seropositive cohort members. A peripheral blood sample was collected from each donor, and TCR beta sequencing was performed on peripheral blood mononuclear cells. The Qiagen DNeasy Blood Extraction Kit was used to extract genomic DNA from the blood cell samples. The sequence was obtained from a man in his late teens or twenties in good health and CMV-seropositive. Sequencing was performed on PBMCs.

The CDR3 has the sequence CASSYSFDGQYEQYF. The DNA sequence follows: TGTGCCAGCAGTTACTCGTTTGACGGACAGTACGAGCAGTACTTC. The rearranged chain carries TRBV6-5 and TRBJ2-7; D gene: possibly TRBD1, on 6 matching bases. V is shortened by 0 bases, J by 4 bases, and the region joining them spans 13 bases. Including the terminal cysteine and phenylalanine, the CDR3 comprises 15 residues. Only the CDR3 region is kept as DNA, spanning 45 bases read in frame from base 1. The germline V gene specifies MNHEY as CDR1 and SVGAGI as CDR2.